The 28 T cell receptor beta chains listed next were all sequenced from one sample in a study of cytomegalovirus exposure and HLA in healthy donors. Primers for the PCR totalled 60 Vbeta and 13 Jbeta. The table came from immunoSEQ multiplex PCR; TCRdb's copy has only in-frame clones and leaves some out. The sample carries 150,000 to 200,000 clones, 82% recorded once. Sequences were obtained from PBMCs. The receptors come from a man aged 35-49 years in good health and CMV-seronegative.

The J gene is TRBJ2-3, the V gene TRBV4-1; 12 positions match TRBD2. J lost 3 bases, V lost 3 bases, and 10 bases had no gene match. Germline V CDR1 and CDR2: MGHRA, YSYEKL. The CDR3 extends over 18 amino acids. The CDR3 DNA is TGCGCCAGCAGCCAGTTGCTAGCGGGAGGGCCGGTAACAGATACGCAGTATTTT. Translating it yields CASSQLLAGGPVTDTQYF.

This chain connects TRBV9 to TRBJ2-3; TRBD2 matches 13 bases. With V trimmed by 4 bases and J by 1 base, 6 bases remained unmatched. CDR3 size: 17 residues. Germline lookup yields CDR1 SGDLS and CDR2 YYNGEE. This CDR3 reads CASSPGLAGEGTDTQYF. The CDR3 DNA is TGTGCCAGCAGCCCCGGACTAGCGGGGGAGGGCACAGATACGCAGTATTTT.

The chain uses TRBV4-3 and TRBJ1-1, with 9 bases identical to TRBD1. Germline CDR1 is LGHNA and CDR2 is YSLEER. V shed 4 bases and J 3 bases; nucleotides not matched to a gene: 15. This CDR3 comprises 18 residues. The CDR3: CASSRRTGVGDADTEAFF. The CDR3 region has the DNA TGCGCCAGCAGCCGGAGGACAGGGGTCGGGGACGCCGACACTGAAGCTTTCTTT.

A single count supports this clone. The V call is TRBV18, the J call TRBJ1-3; TRBD1 is a possible D gene (6 bases). This CDR3 spans 15 amino acids. Germline CDR1 reads KGHSH; CDR2 reads LQKENI. Trimming cost V 6 bases and J 0 bases, with 12 bases left between them. In nucleotides, the CDR3 is TGTGCCAGCTCCCGTGGACAGAACTCTGGAAACACCATATATTTT. It is translated as CASSRGQNSGNTIYF.

V gene TRBV11-3 combines with J gene TRBJ2-1; 10 bases match TRBD2. Trimming removed 1 base from V and 8 bases from J; junction bases left unmatched: 14. In germline, CDR1 is SGHNT, CDR2 YENEEA. The CDR3 runs to 18 residues. DNA for the CDR3: TGTGCCAGCAGCTTAGGCTGGACTAGCGGCCAAACCAGAGATGAGCAGTTCTTC. Encoded protein: CASSLGWTSGQTRDEQFF.

This sequence joins TRBV2 and TRBJ2-7; the D gene is possibly TRBD1 (6 bases). Deletions cut 4 bases from V and 4 bases from J, with 14 bases between. CDR1 is SNHLY and CDR2 is FYNNEI in the germline V gene. The CDR3 has 14 residues. In DNA, the CDR3 is TGTGCCAGCAGTGCCGGACAGCACCTATACGAGCAGTACTTC. Its translation is CASSAGQHLYEQYF.

The chain links TRBV7-9 to TRBJ2-3, with D perhaps TRBD2 (6 bases). V was cut by 3 bases and J by 4 bases, with 11 bases left in between. This CDR3 is built from 14 residues. CDR1 and CDR2 (germline): SEHNR, FQNEAQ (reference sequence). CDR3 region: CASSFDGSADTQYF. CDR3 nucleotide sequence: TGTGCCAGCAGCTTTGACGGGAGCGCAGATACGCAGTATTTT.

V usage is TRBV7-6 and J usage is TRBJ1-1, with D perhaps TRBD1 (6 bases). Trimming pared 5 bases from V and 7 bases from J, leaving 23 bases between. Germline CDR1 is SGHVS and CDR2 is FNYEAQ. This CDR3 is built from 16 residues. DNA for the CDR3: TGTGCCAGCAGCCCCCCCACGGGGGGCGTTCAGGTTGAAGCTTTCTTT. Protein: CASSPPTGGVQVEAFF. Based on the CDR3 plus reference TRBV7-6 and TRBJ1-1, the full variable domain is GAGVSQSPRYKVTKRGQDVALRCDPISGHVSLYWYRQALGQGPEFLTYFNYEAQQDKSGLPNDRFSAERPEGSISTLTIQRTEQRDSAMYRCASSPPTGGVQVEAFFGQGTRLTVV.

The chain links TRBV2 to TRBJ2-3; 7 bases align to TRBD2. The V gene's germline CDR1 is SNHLY and CDR2 FYNNEI. J gave up 3 bases and V 3 bases, and 3 bases lay outside the gene matches. This CDR3 is built from 14 residues. CDR3 sequence: CASSDGGITDTQYF. The DNA of the CDR3 is TGTGCCAGCAGTGACGGGGGGATAACAGATACGCAGTATTTT. The complete variable domain, with remaining parts taken from reference TRBV2 and TRBJ2-3, reads EPEVTQTPSHQVTQMGQEVILRCVPISNHLYFYWYRQILGQKVEFLVSFYNNEISEKSEIFDDQFSVERPDGSNFTLKIRSTKLEDSAMYFCASSDGGITDTQYFGPGTRLTVL.

The J gene is TRBJ2-7, the V gene TRBV5-1; tentative D call: TRBD1 (6 bases). CDR3 length: 14 residues. Germline V CDR1 and CDR2: SGHRS, YFSETQ. The ends were cut back, 1 base at V and 2 bases at J, with 10 bases in the middle. The CDR3 sequence: CASSLSAGAYEQYF. The CDR3 DNA sequence: TGCGCCAGCAGCTTGTCTGCAGGGGCCTACGAGCAGTACTTC. The full variable domain, its missing parts supplied by reference TRBV5-1 and TRBJ2-7, is KAGVTQTPRYLIKTRGQQVTLSCSPISGHRSVSWYQQTPGQGLQFLFEYFSETQRNKGNFPGRFSGRQFSNSRSEMNVSTLELGDSALYLCASSLSAGAYEQYFGPGTRLTVT.

The chain recombines TRBV7-2 with TRBJ1-2, with 7 bases lining up with TRBD1. CDR1 and CDR2 (germline): SGHTA, FQGNSA. J gave up 4 bases and V 3 bases, and 8 bases lay outside the gene matches. This CDR3 is 15 amino acids long. CDR3 sequence reads: CASSLGQLGGYGYTF. As DNA, the CDR3 is TGTGCCAGCAGCTTGGGACAGCTCGGGGGCTATGGCTACACCTTC.

The gene calls are TRBV6-1 and TRBJ2-3, with 11 bases matching TRBD1. The CDR3 loop spans 15 amino acids. Per germline, CDR1 MNHNS and CDR2 SASEGT. J was trimmed by 2 bases and V by 6 bases; bases with no gene match: 4. CDR3 loop: CASSRDRGTTDTQYF. CDR3 sequence (DNA): TGTGCCAGCAGCCGGGACAGGGGGACCACAGATACGCAGTATTTT.

This clone was detected only once. The V gene is TRBV9, the J gene TRBJ2-3; a possible D gene is TRBD1 (5 bases). V was pared by 0 bases and J by 1 base, with 9 bases between. Per germline, CDR1 SGDLS and CDR2 YYNGEE. This CDR3 region has 15 residues. CDR3 amino acids: CASSVGGVRTDTQYF. The CDR3 bases are TGTGCCAGCAGCGTAGGGGGCGTCCGCACAGATACGCAGTATTTT. Looking up the rest from reference TRBV9 and TRBJ2-3 gives the full variable domain: DSGVTQTPKHLITATGQRVTLRCSPRSGDLSVYWYQQSLDQGLQFLIQYYNGEERAKGNILERFSAQQFPDLHSELNLSSLELGDSALYFCASSVGGVRTDTQYFGPGTRLTVL.

The chain couples TRBV9 to TRBJ2-7, with a weak D call TRBD1 (5 bases). This CDR3 region has 13 residues. V lost 0 bases, J lost 6 bases, and 10 bases lay in between. CDR1 SGDLS and CDR2 YYNGEE come from the germline V gene. The CDR3 DNA is TGTGCCAGCAGCGTAGCTTTTAGGGGCGAGCAGTACTTC. It translates to CASSVAFRGEQYF.

The chain uses TRBV5-6 and TRBJ1-5, with D tentatively TRBD1 (5 bases). CDR1 is SGHDT and CDR2 is YYEEEE in the germline V gene. CDR3 size: 14 residues. V was trimmed by 0 bases and J by 6 bases, leaving 10 bases between them. As DNA, the CDR3 is TGTGCCAGCAGCTTGGCTGCGGGGACTCAGCCCCAGCATTTT. This sequence encodes CASSLAAGTQPQHF. The full variable domain, completed using reference TRBV5-6 and TRBJ1-5, is DAGVTQSPTHLIKTRGQQVTLRCSPKSGHDTVSWYQQALGQGPQFIFQYYEEEERQRGNFPDRFSGHQFPNYSSELNVNALLLGDSALYLCASSLAAGTQPQHFGDGTRLSIL.

The chain employs TRBV6-1 and TRBJ2-7; TRBD1 matches 10 bases. Losses at the gene ends were 4 bases for V and 1 base for J; bases not matched to a gene: 1. The CDR3 runs to 14 residues. Germline V CDR1 and CDR2: MNHNS, SASEGT. The CDR3 here is CASSGQGASYEQYF. The CDR3 nucleotides are TGTGCCAGCAGTGGACAGGGGGCGTCCTACGAGCAGTACTTC.

The chain combines TRBV5-1 with TRBJ2-5; tentative D call: TRBD1 (5 bases). V was clipped by 2 bases and J by 1 base, with 6 bases between them. The CDR3 runs to 13 residues. From germline, CDR1 is SGHRS and CDR2 YFSETQ. The CDR3 reads CASSFTGQETQYF. The CDR3 region has the DNA TGCGCCAGCAGCTTTACAGGCCAAGAGACCCAGTACTTC.

The chain is built from TRBV10-3 and TRBJ1-6, with 11 positions matching TRBD1. The CDR3 extends over 19 amino acids. V dropped 3 bases and J dropped 4; count of bases not matched to a gene: 11. Germline V gene lookup returns CDR1 ENHRY and CDR2 SYGVKD. DNA of the CDR3: TGTGCCATCAGTGACCTTAGCTGGACAGGGGGCGGGTATAATTCACCCCTCCACTTT. Protein: CAISDLSWTGGGYNSPLHF.

This chain links TRBV7-2 with TRBJ2-5; TRBD2 matches 7 bases. The germline gives CDR1 SGHTA, CDR2 FQGNSA. This CDR3 is built from 16 residues. J lost 1 base, V lost 4 bases, and 9 bases had no gene match. As DNA, the CDR3 is TGTGCCAGCAGCTCCGGACGGTCGGGAGGCCAAGAGACCCAGTACTTC. This codes for CASSSGRSGGQETQYF.

CDR3 region: CASSSFRFSQGARYEQYF. The CDR3 DNA sequence: TGTGCCAGCAGTTCCTTCCGCTTTTCTCAGGGGGCCAGGTACGAGCAGTACTTC. V is TRBV27 and J is TRBJ2-7, with 8 bases lining up with TRBD1. V lost 4 bases, J lost 4 bases, and 18 bases stayed unmatched. Germline V lookup: CDR1 MNHEY, CDR2 SMNVEV (reference sequence). The CDR3 spans 18 residues.

The chain recombines TRBV11-3 with TRBJ2-7; D gene uncertain. The V gene's germline CDR1 is SGHNT and CDR2 YENEEA. V was cut by 5 bases and J by 3 bases, with 17 bases left in between. The CDR3 spans 15 residues. CDR3 bases: TGTGCCAGCAGCCCCTCCCGCAGCGCTTTCTACGAGCAGTACTTC. This gives the protein CASSPSRSAFYEQYF.

This clone was counted a single time. This chain connects TRBV5-1 to TRBJ2-1; no clear D gene. The germline CDR1 and CDR2 sequences are SGHRS and YFSETQ. The CDR3 sequence is 15 residues long. Trimming took off 4 bases at V and 4 bases at J, with 15 bases between the two ends. CDR3 region: CASSLTRPGYNEQFF. In DNA, the CDR3 is TGCGCCAGCAGCCTGACTCGACCCGGATACAATGAGCAGTTCTTC.

CDR3 sequence reads: CASSSRRGSNEQFF. The CDR3 DNA reads as TGTGCCAGCAGCTCAAGGAGGGGCTCCAATGAGCAGTTCTTC. This rearrangement joins TRBV9 to TRBJ2-1; possibly TRBD2 for D (6 bases). CDR3 length equals 14 residues. The germline CDR1 and CDR2 sequences are SGDLS and YYNGEE. V was shortened by 4 bases and J by 6 bases, with 14 bases between the two germline ends.

The chain is built from TRBV15 and TRBJ2-2, with TRBD2 matching 7 bases. CDR3 size: 14 residues. V trimming: 5 bases; J trimming: 6 bases; junction bases outside the gene matches: 6. The V gene's germline CDR1 is LNHNV and CDR2 YYDKDF (reference sequence). This CDR3 reads CATSGSAGSGELFF. CDR3 nucleotides: TGTGCCACCAGCGGATCAGCGGGGTCCGGGGAGCTGTTTTTT. Supplemented by reference TRBV15 and TRBJ2-2, the full variable domain reads DAMVIQNPRYQVTQFGKPVTLSCSQTLNHNVMYWYQQKSSQAPKLLFHYYDKDFNNEADTPDNFQSRRPNTSFCFLDIRSPGLGDTAMYLCATSGSAGSGELFFGEGSRLTVL.

J is TRBJ2-3 and V is TRBV6-5, with D maybe TRBD1 (5 bases). The length of the CDR3 is 16 residues. Germline lookup yields CDR1 MNHEY and CDR2 SVGAGI. Between the trimmed V and J ends, which lost 3 bases and 0 bases, there was a span of 13 bases. In DNA form, the CDR3 reads TGTGCCAGCAGTTATAAGGGGTACTCTAGCACAGATACGCAGTATTTT. It encodes CASSYKGYSSTDTQYF.

The chain links TRBV19 to TRBJ2-7, with D possibly matching TRBD1 (5 bases). V gave up 6 bases and J gave up 3 bases, with 9 bases separating them. Germline CDR1 LNHDA, CDR2 SQIVND (reference sequence). This CDR3 is built from 12 residues. CDR3 residues: CASRDTYYEQYF. CDR3 nucleotides: TGTGCCAGTAGGGACACCTACTACGAGCAGTACTTC. Combining the CDR3 with reference TRBV19 and TRBJ2-7 gives the whole variable domain DGGITQSPKYLFRKEGQNVTLSCEQNLNHDAMYWYRQDPGQGLRLIYYSQIVNDFQKGDIAEGYSVSREKKESFPLTVTSAQKNPTAFYLCASRDTYYEQYFGPGTRLTVT.

The chain recombines TRBV9 with TRBJ2-1; the D gene is possibly TRBD2 (6 bases). The V gene's germline CDR1 is SGDLS and CDR2 YYNGEE. This CDR3 comprises 15 residues. Trimming removed 4 bases from V and 6 bases from J, with 17 bases in between. CDR3 nucleotides: TGTGCCAGCAGCTTCCGGGACTCCACCACCAATGAGCAGTTCTTC. Translation: CASSFRDSTTNEQFF.

The gene calls are TRBV5-5 and TRBJ2-7, with 14 positions matching TRBD2. The trim removed 4 bases at V and 7 bases at J, leaving 4 bases unmatched. The CDR3 length is 14 residues. Germline assignment: CDR1 SGHKS and CDR2 YYEKEE (reference sequence). The CDR3 spells CASSLGLAGGEQYF. The CDR3 DNA reads as TGTGCCAGCAGCCTCGGACTAGCGGGGGGAGAGCAGTACTTC.